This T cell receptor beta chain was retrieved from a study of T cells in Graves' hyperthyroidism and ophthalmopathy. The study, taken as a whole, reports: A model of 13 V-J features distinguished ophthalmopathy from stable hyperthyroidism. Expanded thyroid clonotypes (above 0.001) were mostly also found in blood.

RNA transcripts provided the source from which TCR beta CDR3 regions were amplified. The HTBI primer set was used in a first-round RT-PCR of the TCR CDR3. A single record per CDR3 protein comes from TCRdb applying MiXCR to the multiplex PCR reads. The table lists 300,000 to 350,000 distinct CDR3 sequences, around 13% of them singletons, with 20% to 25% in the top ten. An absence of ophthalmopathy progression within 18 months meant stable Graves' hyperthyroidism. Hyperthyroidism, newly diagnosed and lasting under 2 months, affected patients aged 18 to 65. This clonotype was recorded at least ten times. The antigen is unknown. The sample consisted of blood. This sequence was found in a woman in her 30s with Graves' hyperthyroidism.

The CDR3 region is CASSTGEVGRVSSYNEQFF. CDR3 bases: TGTGCCAGCAGTACCGGTGAGGTGGGGCGCGTAAGCTCCTACAATGAGCAGTTCTTC. The V call is TRBV12-3 or TRBV12-4, the J call TRBJ2-1, with TRBD1 as a possible D gene (5 bases). The V end lost 5 bases, the J end lost 0 bases, and 23 bases lay between the germline ends. The CDR3 covers 19 residues.